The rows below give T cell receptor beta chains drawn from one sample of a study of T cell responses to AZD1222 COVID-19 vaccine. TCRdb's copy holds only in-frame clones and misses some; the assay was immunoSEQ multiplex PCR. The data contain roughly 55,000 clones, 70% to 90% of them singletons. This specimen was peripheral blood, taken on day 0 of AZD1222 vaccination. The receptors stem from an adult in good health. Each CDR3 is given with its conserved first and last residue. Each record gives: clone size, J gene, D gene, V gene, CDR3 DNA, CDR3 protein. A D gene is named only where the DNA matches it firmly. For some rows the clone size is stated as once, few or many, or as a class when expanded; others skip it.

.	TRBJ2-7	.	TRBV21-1	TGTGCCAGCAGCTCGCGAAGGACAGGGTTTCCACTGGTCTTCTACGAGCAGTACTTC	CASSSRRTGFPLVFYEQYF
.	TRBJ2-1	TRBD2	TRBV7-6	TGTGCCAGCAGCTTAGGGTTAGCGGGGGGGCCATTTGAGCAGTTCTTC	CASSLGLAGGPFEQFF
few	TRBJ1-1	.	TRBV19	TGTGCCAGTAGTATAAGGGTAGACACTGAAGCTTTCTTT	CASSIRVDTEAFF
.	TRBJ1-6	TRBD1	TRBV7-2	TGTGCCAGCAGCATACAGGGGATCAATTCACCCCTCCACTTT	CASSIQGINSPLHF
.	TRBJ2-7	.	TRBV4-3	TGCGCCAGCAGCCAAGACATAGAAGCCGGCGAGCAGTACTTC	CASSQDIEAGEQYF
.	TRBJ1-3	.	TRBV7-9	TGTGCCAGCAGCTCTAAGAGGGGCGTACTGGTCGTAAACACCATATATTTT	CASSSKRGVLVVNTIYF
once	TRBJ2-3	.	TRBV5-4	TGTGCCAGCAGCTTGAACGGGGGGCTCACAGATACGCAGTATTTT	CASSLNGGLTDTQYF
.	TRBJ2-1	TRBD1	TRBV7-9	TGTGCCAGCAGCTTCGACAGGGGGCTTAATGAGCAGTTCTTC	CASSFDRGLNEQFF
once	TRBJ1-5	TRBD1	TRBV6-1	TGTGCCAGCAGTGAATGGACAGGGGTTAGCCACCAGCCCCAGCATTTT	CASSEWTGVSHQPQHF
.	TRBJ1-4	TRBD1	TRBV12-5	TGTGCTAGTGGTTTCCTTGTAGACAGGGGGGACGAAAAACTGTTTTTT	CASGFLVDRGDEKLFF
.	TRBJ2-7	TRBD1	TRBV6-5	TGTGCCAGCAGTTACGGACAGGGGGTGTCCTACGAGCAGTACTTC	CASSYGQGVSYEQYF
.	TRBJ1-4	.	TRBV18	TGTGCCAGCTCACCACGCGAGGGTGAAAAACTGTTTTTT	CASSPREGEKLFF
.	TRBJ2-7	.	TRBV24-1	TGTGCCACATTATACAGGGAGCCGAGCTCCTACGAGCAGTACTTC	CATLYREPSSYEQYF
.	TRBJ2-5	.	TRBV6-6	TGTGCCAGCAGCCGCCAGGGGCCCCACGAGACCCAGTACTTC	CASSRQGPHETQYF
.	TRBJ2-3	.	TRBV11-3	TGTGCCAGCAGCTTAGAAGCAGGGTCAGATACGCAGTATTTT	CASSLEAGSDTQYF
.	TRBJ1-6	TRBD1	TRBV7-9	TGTGCCAGCAGCATGGGGGACAGGGGGTATAATTCACCCCTCCACTTT	CASSMGDRGYNSPLHF
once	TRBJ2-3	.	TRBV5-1	TGCGCCAGCAGACAGGTTTCTGGCACAGATACGCAGTATTTT	CASRQVSGTDTQYF
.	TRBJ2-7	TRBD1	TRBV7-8	TGTGCCAGCAGCCCCACCCCGGACAGGGATGGCGAGCAGTACTTC	CASSPTPDRDGEQYF
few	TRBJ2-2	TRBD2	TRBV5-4	TGTGCCAGCAGCCCCGGCGGGGGGCGGAACACCGGGGAGCTGTTTTTT	CASSPGGGRNTGELFF
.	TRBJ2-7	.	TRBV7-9	TGTGCCAGCAGCTTATCCGGGCCGCCGTCCTACGAGCAGTACTTC	CASSLSGPPSYEQYF
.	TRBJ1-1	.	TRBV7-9	TGTGCCAGCAGCCAGATGTTGGGGGTCCCTGAAGCTTTCTTT	CASSQMLGVPEAFF
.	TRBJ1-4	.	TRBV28	TGTGCCAGCAGTTTAGCAAACAGGGCCGATGAAAAACTGTTTTTT	CASSLANRADEKLFF
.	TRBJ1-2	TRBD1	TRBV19	TGTGCCAGTTGCGACAGGGGGGTTGGCTATGGCTACACCTTC	CASCDRGVGYGYTF
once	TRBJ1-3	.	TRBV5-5	TGTGCCAGCAGCTTGGATATTGGGGCTGGAAACACCATATATTTT	CASSLDIGAGNTIYF
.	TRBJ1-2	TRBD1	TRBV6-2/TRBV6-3	TGTGCCAGCAGTTACTCGGGCAGGGGGCGATTCGGCTACACCTTC	CASSYSGRGRFGYTF
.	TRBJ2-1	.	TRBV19	TGTGCCAGTAGTACCACCCGTGGGGCCGAGCAGTTCTTC	CASSTTRGAEQFF
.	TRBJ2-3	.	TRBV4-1	TGCGCCAGCAGCCAAGTCGCACCGGGAGGCACAGATACGCAGTATTTT	CASSQVAPGGTDTQYF
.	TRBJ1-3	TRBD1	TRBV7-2	TGTGCCAGCAGACCCCCGGGACAGGTCTCTGGAAACACCATATATTTT	CASRPPGQVSGNTIYF
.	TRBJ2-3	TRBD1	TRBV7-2	TGTGCCAGCAGCTTAGTTGACAGGGGTTCCAGCACAGATACGCAGTATTTT	CASSLVDRGSSTDTQYF
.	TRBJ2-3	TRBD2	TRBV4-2	TGTGCCAGCAGCCAAGGGCTAGCGGGGGGGCCTAGCACAGATACGCAGTATTTT	CASSQGLAGGPSTDTQYF
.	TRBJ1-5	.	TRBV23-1	TGCGCCAGCAGCTGTAGGATAGGGCAGCCCCAGCATTTT	CASSCRIGQPQHF
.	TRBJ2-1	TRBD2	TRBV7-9	TGTGCCAGCAGCACCGCCTGGCGGGGGGCCTACAATGAGCAGTTCTTC	CASSTAWRGAYNEQFF
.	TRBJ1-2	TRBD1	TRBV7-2	TGTGCCAGCAGCCAGTTGACAGGGACCTATGGCTACACCTTC	CASSQLTGTYGYTF
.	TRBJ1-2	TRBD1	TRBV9	TGTGCCAGCAGCGTAGGGACAGGATCTAACTATGGCTACACCTTC	CASSVGTGSNYGYTF
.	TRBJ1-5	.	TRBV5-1	TGCGCCAGCAGCTTGGTGGGGGATCAGCCCCAGCATTTT	CASSLVGDQPQHF
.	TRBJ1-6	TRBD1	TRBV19	TGTGCCAGTACCGAATCCGGGACAGAGAATTCACCCCTCCACTTT	CASTESGTENSPLHF
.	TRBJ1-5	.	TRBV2	TGTGCCAGCAGTGAAGGAGGGAATAGCAATCAGCCCCAGCATTTT	CASSEGGNSNQPQHF
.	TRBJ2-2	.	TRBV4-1	TGCGCCAGCAGCCAATTCGGGGGGAACACCGGGGAGCTGTTTTTT	CASSQFGGNTGELFF
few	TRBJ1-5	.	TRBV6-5	TGTGCCAGCAGGGCATCCGGCCAGCCCCAGCATTTT	CASRASGQPQHF
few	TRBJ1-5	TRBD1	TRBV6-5	TGTGCCAGCAGCCAGACAGGGAAGAGCAATCAGCCCCAGCATTTT	CASSQTGKSNQPQHF
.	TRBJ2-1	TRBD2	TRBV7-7	TGTGCCAGCAGCTCGGGACTAGCGGGGGGGGGCAATGAGCAGTTCTTC	CASSSGLAGGGNEQFF
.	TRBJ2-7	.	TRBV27	TGTGCCAGCAGTTTATCTGCTGGATTCTCCTACGAGCAGTACTTC	CASSLSAGFSYEQYF
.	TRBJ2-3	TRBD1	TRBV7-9	TGTGCCAGCAGCTTAAACAGGGGGCAAACAGATACGCAGTATTTT	CASSLNRGQTDTQYF
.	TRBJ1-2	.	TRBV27	TGTGCCAGCAGTTGGGACGGGGACTATGGCTACACCTTC	CASSWDGDYGYTF
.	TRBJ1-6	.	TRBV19	TGTGCCAGTAGTAACCGGGGGTATAATTCACCCCTCCACTTT	CASSNRGYNSPLHF